This T cell receptor beta chain was found in a study of OX40 agonist ivuxolimab in advanced cancers. The overall study: Those treated in dose escalation had hepatocellular carcinoma, melanoma, renal cell cancer or head and neck cancer. Among those treated, three patients had partial responses, one with hepatocellular carcinoma and two with cutaneous melanoma.

The study's findings and limits: There was clonal expansion of CD4+ and CD8+ blood T cells by week 6 at 0.1 to 3.0 mg/kg.

Remarks on this clone: Antigen: not known.

Some clones are missing from TCRdb's copy, which holds only in-frame ones; the method was immunoSEQ multiplex PCR. The sample has tens of thousands of clones, 87% seen once; the top ten hold roughly 4%. Trimming removed 2 bases from V and 11 bases from J; junction bases left unmatched: 10. The CDR3 has 15 residues. Germline V gene data show CDR1 as SGHRS and CDR2 as YFSETQ. The sequence derives from an adult with an advanced solid tumor such as melanoma, head and neck, liver or kidney cancer. Material: CD4+ or CD8+ T cells sorted from blood, obtained in a trial of the OX40 agonist ivuxolimab. V is TRBV5-1 and J is TRBJ1-2, with 12 bases identical to TRBD1. CDR3 sequence reads: CASSLLPGQGARYTF. The CDR3, as DNA: TGCGCCAGCAGCTTATTACCGGGACAGGGGGCGCGATACACCTTC.